This T cell receptor beta chain was sequenced during a study of cytomegalovirus exposure and HLA in healthy donors. Study observations and caveats: Rarity characterized most TCR sequences, yet some public TCRs appeared in many donors. TCR beta chains numbering 164 were designated cytomegalovirus-associated. A classifier reportedly called cytomegalovirus status with high sensitivity and specificity. Subsequent analysis found a tendency for first-cohort TCR clusters to co-occur within the 90 to 150 validation repertoires.

Trimming shortened V by 4 bases and J by 4 bases, and 7 bases separated the two germline ends. The CDR3 is made up of 11 amino acids. The germline V gene encodes CDR1 SQVTM and CDR2 ANQGSEA. Comment on this clone: Its matching antigen is unknown.

Measured with immunoSEQ multiplex PCR; TCRdb has only the in-frame clones, and not every one. The repertoire holds some 98,000 clones, with around 90% as singletons. Sequencing was performed on PBMCs. The origin of this receptor is a woman in her 30s in good health and CMV-seronegative. The chain uses TRBV29-1 and TRBJ1-2; D call uncertain. CDR3 DNA: TGCAGCGTTGTCGAGAGCTATGGCTACACCTTC. Translated, it gives CSVVESYGYTF.